A single sample is the source of the 5 T cell receptor beta chains below, sequenced in a study of beta chain features in type 1 diabetes. Sequenced material consisted of expressed TCRB transcripts (all of the isolated RNA was reverse transcribed). Sequencing was performed with immunoSEQ multiplex PCR; in TCRdb, only in-frame clones are kept and a portion is missing. The data contain approximately 400,000 clones, about 15% of them seen just once; the ten biggest clones take up roughly 0.019%. The sample taken for sequencing was naive CD4+ T cells from blood. The receptors come from a woman aged 18-30 years in good health.

In regard to this clone: Sequence at one end of the junction differs from germline and may be a read error. The rearrangement links TRBV29-1 to TRBJ2-5; perhaps TRBD1 as D (5 bases). The germline V gene encodes CDR1 SQVTM and CDR2 ANQGSEA. This CDR3 has 14 amino acids. The CDR3 here is CSVKDSPFQETQYF. In nucleotides, the CDR3 is TGCAGCGTTAAAGACAGTCCCTTCCAAGAGACCCAGTACTTC.

The chain is built from TRBV28 and TRBJ2-4; 7 bases map to TRBD1. This CDR3 spans 13 amino acids. CDR1 and CDR2 (germline): MDHEN, SYDVKM. V shed 5 bases and J 12 bases; nucleotides not matched to a gene: 10. The chain's CDR3 is CASSGTQGYDQYF. The CDR3 nucleotides read TGTGCCAGCAGTGGGACACAGGGGTATGATCAGTACTTC.

The V and J genes are TRBV7-9 and TRBJ2-3; 10 positions agree with TRBD2. The CDR3 sequence is 14 residues long. The J segment lost 3 bases and the V segment lost 5 bases, leaving 2 bases of the junction unmatched. Germline CDR1 SEHNR, CDR2 FQNEAQ (reference sequence). CDR3 region: CASSQGLATDTQYF. In DNA, the CDR3 is TGTGCCAGCAGCCAGGGACTAGCGACAGATACGCAGTATTTT.

This clone was observed a few times. The J gene is TRBJ1-1, the V gene TRBV4-3; 7 bases match TRBD1. Looked up from germline, CDR1 is LGHNA and CDR2 is YSLEER. Losses at the gene ends were 0 bases for V and 7 bases for J; bases not matched to a gene: 8. The CDR3 is 15 residues long. CDR3 nucleotide sequence: TGCGCCAGCAGCCAAGAGGGGTACAGGGGCGGTGAAGCTTTCTTT. Translated, it gives CASSQEGYRGGEAFF.

This clone turned up a few times. V gene TRBV19 combines with J gene TRBJ2-2; a weak D match, TRBD2 (6 bases). The germline V gene encodes CDR1 LNHDA and CDR2 SQIVND (reference sequence). The CDR3 runs 15 residues. Trimming cost V 8 bases and J 10 bases, with 23 bases left between them. CDR3 nucleotide sequence: TGTGCCAGTTCCGGAGGGTACGCGATGGGTGAGGAGCTGTTTTTT. Translation: CASSGGYAMGEELFF. Supplemented by reference TRBV19 and TRBJ2-2, the full variable domain reads DGGITQSPKYLFRKEGQNVTLSCEQNLNHDAMYWYRQDPGQGLRLIYYSQIVNDFQKGDIAEGYSVSREKKESFPLTVTSAQKNPTAFYLCASSGGYAMGEELFFGEGSRLTVL.